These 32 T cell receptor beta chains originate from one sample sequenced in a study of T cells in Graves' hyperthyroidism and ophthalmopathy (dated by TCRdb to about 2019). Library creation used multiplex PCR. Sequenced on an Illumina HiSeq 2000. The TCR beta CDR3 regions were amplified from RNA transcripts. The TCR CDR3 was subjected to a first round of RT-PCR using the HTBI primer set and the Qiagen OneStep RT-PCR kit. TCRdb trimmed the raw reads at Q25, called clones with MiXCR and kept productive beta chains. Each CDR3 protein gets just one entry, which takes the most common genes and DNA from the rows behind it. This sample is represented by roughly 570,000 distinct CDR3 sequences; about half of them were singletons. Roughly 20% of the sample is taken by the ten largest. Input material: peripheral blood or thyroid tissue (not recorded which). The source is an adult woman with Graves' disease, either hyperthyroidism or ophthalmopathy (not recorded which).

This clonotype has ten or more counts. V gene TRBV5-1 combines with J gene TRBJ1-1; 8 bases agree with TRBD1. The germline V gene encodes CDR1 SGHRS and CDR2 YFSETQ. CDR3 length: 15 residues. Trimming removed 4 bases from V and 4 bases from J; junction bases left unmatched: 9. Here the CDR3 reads CASSRTGRGGTEAFF. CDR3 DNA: TGCGCCAGCAGCCGGACAGGGAGGGGTGGCACTGAAGCTTTCTTT.

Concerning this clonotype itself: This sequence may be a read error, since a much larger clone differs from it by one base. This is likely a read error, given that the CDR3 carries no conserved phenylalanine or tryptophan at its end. The CDR3 region has the DNA TGTGCCAGCAGTTTGGTGGACGGCAATCAGCCCCAGCATCTT. Amino acids: CASSLVDGNQPQHL. The chain recombines TRBV28 with TRBJ1-5; D call uncertain. Germline V gene sequence: CDR1 MDHEN, CDR2 SYDVKM. Deletions cut 3 bases from V and 2 bases from J, with 8 bases between. The CDR3 has 14 residues.

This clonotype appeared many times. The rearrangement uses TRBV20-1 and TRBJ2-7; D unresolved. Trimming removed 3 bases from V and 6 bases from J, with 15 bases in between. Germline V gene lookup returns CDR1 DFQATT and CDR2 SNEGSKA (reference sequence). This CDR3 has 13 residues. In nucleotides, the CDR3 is TGCAGTGCTAGTTTCCTTCCGTCAGCCGAGCAGTACTTC. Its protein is CSASFLPSAEQYF.

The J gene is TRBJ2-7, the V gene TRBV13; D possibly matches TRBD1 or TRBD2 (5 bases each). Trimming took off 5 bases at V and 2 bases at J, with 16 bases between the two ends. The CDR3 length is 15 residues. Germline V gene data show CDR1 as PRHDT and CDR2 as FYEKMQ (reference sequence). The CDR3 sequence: CASSIRERITYEQYF. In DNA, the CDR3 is TGTGCCAGCAGCATCAGGGAGCGGATAACCTACGAGCAGTACTTC.

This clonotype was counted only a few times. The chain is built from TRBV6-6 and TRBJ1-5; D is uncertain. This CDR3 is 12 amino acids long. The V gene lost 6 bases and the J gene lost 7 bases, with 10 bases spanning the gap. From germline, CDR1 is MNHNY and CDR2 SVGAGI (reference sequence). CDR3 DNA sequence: TGTGCCAGCAGCGTGGACGGGCAGCCCCAGCATTTT. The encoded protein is CASSVDGQPQHF.

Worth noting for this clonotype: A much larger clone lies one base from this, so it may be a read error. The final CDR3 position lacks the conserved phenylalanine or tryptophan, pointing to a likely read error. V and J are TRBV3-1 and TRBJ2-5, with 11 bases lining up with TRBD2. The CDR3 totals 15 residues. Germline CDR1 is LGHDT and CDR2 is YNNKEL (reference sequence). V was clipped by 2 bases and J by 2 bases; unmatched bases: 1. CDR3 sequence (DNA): TGTGCCAGCAGCCAACCTAGCGGGAGGCAAGAGACCCAGTACCTC. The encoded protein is CASSQPSGRQETQYL.

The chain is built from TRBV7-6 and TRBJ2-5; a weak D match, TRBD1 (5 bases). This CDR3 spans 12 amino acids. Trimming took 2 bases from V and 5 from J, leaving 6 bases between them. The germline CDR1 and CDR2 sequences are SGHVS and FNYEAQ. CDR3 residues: CASSLNRETQYF. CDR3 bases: TGTGCCAGCAGCTTAAACAGGGAGACCCAGTACTTC. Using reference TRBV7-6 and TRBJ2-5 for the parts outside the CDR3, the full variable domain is GAGVSQSPRYKVTKRGQDVALRCDPISGHVSLYWYRQALGQGPEFLTYFNYEAQQDKSGLPNDRFSAERPEGSISTLTIQRTEQRDSAMYRCASSLNRETQYFGPGTRLLVL.

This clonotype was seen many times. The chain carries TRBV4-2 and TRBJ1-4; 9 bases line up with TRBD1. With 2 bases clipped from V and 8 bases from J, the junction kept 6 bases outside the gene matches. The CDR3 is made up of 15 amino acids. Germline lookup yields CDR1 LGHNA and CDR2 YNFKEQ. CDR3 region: CASSQKTGGGEKLFF. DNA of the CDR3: TGTGCCAGCAGCCAAAAGACAGGGGGTGGAGAAAAACTGTTTTTT.

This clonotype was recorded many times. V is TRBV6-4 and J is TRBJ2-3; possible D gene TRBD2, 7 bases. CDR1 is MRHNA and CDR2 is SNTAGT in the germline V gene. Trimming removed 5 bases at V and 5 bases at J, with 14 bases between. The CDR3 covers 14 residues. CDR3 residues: CASSTRGGEDTQYF. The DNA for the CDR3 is TGTGCCAGCAGTACCCGAGGGGGGGAAGATACGCAGTATTTT.

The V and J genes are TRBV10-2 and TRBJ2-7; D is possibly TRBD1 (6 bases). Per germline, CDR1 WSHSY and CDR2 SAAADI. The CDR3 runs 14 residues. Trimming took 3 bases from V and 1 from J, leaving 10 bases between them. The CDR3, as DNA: TGCGCCAGCAGTGAAGGGGACACATCCTACGAGCAGTACTTC. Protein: CASSEGDTSYEQYF.

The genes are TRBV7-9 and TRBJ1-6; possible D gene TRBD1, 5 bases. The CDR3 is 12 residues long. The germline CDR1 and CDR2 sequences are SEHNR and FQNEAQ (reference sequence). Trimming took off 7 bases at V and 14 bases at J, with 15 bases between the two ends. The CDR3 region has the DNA TGTGCCAGCACCTTGGAGGGGTTGGCCCTCCACTTT. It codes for CASTLEGLALHF.

CDR3 in amino acids: CSVFQPSGEQYF. The CDR3 DNA is TGCAGCGTTTTCCAACCTTCGGGCGAGCAGTACTTC. The chain is built from TRBV29-1 and TRBJ2-7; D uncertain. Between the trimmed V and J ends, which lost 5 bases and 6 bases, there was a span of 14 bases. Germline V lookup: CDR1 SQVTM, CDR2 ANQGSEA. This CDR3 has 12 residues.

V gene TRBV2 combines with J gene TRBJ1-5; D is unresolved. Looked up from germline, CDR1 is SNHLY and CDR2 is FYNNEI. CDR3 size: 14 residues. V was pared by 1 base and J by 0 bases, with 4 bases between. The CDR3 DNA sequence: TGTGCCAGCAGTGAAGGTTATAGCAATCAGCCCCAGCATTTT. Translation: CASSEGYSNQPQHF.

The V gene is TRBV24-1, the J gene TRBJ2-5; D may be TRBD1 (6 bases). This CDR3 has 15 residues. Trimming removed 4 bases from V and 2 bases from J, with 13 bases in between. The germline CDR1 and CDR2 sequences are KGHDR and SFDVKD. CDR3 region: CATSDPTGYQETQYF. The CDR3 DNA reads TGTGCCACCAGTGACCCTACAGGGTATCAAGAGACCCAGTACTTC.

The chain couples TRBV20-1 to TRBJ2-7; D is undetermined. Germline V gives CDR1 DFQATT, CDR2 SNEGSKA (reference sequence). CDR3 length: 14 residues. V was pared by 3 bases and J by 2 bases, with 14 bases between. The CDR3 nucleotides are TGCAGTGCTAGTCTGAGTCACCCAACCTACGAGCAGTACTTC. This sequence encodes CSASLSHPTYEQYF.

Written as DNA, the CDR3 is TGCGCCAGCAGTGAGCGCGGGACTACAGGGCCCCAGCATTTT. Amino acids: CASSERGTTGPQHF. The chain carries TRBV10-2 and TRBJ1-5; tentatively, D is TRBD1 (5 bases). Trimming took off 2 bases at V and 9 bases at J, with 14 bases between the two ends. This CDR3 has 14 amino acids. The V gene's germline CDR1 is WSHSY and CDR2 SAAADI.

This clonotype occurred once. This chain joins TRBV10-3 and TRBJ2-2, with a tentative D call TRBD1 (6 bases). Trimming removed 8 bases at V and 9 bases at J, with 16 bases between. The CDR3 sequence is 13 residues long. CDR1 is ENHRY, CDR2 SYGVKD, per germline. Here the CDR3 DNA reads TGTGCCATCCAGGACAGAACGGGGAGGGAGCTGTTTTTT. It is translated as CAIQDRTGRELFF.

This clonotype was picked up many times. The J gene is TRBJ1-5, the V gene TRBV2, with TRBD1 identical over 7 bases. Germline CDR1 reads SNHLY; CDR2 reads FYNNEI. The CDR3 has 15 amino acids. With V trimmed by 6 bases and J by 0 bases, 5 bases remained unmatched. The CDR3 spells CASRTGTDSNQPQHF. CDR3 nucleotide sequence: TGTGCCAGCAGGACCGGGACAGATAGCAATCAGCCCCAGCATTTT.

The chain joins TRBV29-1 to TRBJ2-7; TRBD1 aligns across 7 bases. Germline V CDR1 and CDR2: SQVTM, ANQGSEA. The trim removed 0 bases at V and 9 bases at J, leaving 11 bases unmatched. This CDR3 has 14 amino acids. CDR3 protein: CSVEDRQGRGVQYF. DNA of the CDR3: TGCAGCGTTGAAGACAGACAGGGACGCGGCGTGCAGTACTTC.

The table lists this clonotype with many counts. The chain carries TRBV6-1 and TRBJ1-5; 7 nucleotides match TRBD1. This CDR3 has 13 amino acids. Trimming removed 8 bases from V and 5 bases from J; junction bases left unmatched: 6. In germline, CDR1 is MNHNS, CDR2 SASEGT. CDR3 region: CASGDSTDQPQHF. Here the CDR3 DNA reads TGTGCCAGCGGGGACAGCACCGATCAGCCCCAGCATTTT.

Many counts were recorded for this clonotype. The CDR3 bases are TGTGCCAGCAGCTCCCTACGCAGCGGGGCGCAGGCTTTCTTT. This gives the protein CASSSLRSGAQAFF. The gene calls are TRBV7-2 and TRBJ1-1; tentative D call: TRBD1 (5 bases). The V end was cut by 4 bases, the J end by 11 bases, with 20 bases between. Per the germline V gene, CDR1 is SGHTA and CDR2 is FQGNSA. The CDR3 has 14 residues. Full variable domain (outside the CDR3, taken from reference TRBV7-2 and TRBJ1-1): GAGVSQSPSNKVTEKGKDVELRCDPISGHTALYWYRQSLGQGLEFLIYFQGNSAPDKSGLPSDRFSAERTGGSVSTLTIQRTQQEDSAVYLCASSSLRSGAQAFFGQGTRLTVV.

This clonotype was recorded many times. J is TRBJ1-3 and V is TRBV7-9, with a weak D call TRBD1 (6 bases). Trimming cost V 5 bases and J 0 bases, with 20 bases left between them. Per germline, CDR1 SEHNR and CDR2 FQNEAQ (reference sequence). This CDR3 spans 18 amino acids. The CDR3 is CASSPHPGGLSSGNTIYF. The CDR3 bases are TGTGCCAGCAGCCCCCACCCGGGGGGCTTAAGCTCTGGAAACACCATATATTTT.

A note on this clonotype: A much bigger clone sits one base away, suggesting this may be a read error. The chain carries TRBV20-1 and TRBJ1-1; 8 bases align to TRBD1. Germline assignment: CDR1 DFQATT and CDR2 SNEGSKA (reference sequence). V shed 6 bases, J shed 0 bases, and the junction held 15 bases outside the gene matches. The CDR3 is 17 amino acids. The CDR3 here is CSALLTGGFSMNTEAFF. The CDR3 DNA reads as TGCAGTGCCCTACTTACAGGGGGATTCTCAATGAACACTGAAGCTTTCTTT.

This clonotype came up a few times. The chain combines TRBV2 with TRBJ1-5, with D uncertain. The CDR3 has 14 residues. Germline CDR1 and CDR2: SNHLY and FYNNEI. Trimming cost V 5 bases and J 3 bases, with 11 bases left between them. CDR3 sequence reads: CASSKGDINQPQHF. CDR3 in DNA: TGTGCCAGCAGTAAAGGAGACATCAATCAGCCCCAGCATTTT.

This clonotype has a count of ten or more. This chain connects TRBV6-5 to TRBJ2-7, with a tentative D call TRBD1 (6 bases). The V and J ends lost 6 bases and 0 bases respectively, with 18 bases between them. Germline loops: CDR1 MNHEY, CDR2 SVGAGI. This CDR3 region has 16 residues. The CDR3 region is CASRPLMGTFSYEQYF. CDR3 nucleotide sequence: TGTGCCAGCAGGCCACTCATGGGGACATTCTCCTACGAGCAGTACTTC.

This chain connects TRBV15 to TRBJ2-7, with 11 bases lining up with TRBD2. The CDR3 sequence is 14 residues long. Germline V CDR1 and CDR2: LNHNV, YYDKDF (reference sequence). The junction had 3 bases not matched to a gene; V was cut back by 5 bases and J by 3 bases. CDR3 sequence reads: CATSSGTSGYEQYF. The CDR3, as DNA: TGTGCCACCAGCTCCGGGACTAGCGGCTACGAGCAGTACTTC.

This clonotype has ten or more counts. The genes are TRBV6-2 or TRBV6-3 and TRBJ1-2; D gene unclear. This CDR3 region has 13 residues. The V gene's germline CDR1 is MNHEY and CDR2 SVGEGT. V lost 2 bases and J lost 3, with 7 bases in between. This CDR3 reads CASSYTRDYGYTF. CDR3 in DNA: TGTGCCAGCAGTTACACCCGAGACTATGGCTACACCTTC.

The DNA of the CDR3 is TGTGCCTGGTACGGACAGGGTAACACTGAAGCTTTCTTT. This codes for CAWYGQGNTEAFF. This chain joins TRBV19 and TRBJ1-1; 8 positions agree with TRBD1. The CDR3 runs to 13 residues. V gave up 11 bases and J gave up 2 bases; unmatched junction bases: 7. The germline gives CDR1 LNHDA, CDR2 SQIVND (reference sequence).

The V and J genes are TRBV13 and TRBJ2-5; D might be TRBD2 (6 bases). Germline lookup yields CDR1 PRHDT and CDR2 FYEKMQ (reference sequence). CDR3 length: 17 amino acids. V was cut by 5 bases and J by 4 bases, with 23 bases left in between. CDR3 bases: TGTGCCAGCAGCGACATAGGGAAAACGGGAGTGGTAGAGACCCAGTACTTC. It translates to CASSDIGKTGVVETQYF.

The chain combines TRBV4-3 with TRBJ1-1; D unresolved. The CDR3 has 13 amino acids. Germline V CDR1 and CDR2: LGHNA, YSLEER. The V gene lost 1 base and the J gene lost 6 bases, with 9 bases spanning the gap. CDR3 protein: CASSQGAGSEAFF. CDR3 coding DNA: TGCGCCAGCAGCCAAGGAGCGGGTTCTGAAGCTTTCTTT.

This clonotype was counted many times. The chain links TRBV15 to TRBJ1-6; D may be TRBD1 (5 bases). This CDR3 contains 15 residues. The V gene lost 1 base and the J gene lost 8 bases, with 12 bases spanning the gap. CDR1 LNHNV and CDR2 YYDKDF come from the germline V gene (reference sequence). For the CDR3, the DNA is TGTGCCACCAGCAGAGGCCTATTACAGGATTCACCCCTCCACTTT. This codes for CATSRGLLQDSPLHF.

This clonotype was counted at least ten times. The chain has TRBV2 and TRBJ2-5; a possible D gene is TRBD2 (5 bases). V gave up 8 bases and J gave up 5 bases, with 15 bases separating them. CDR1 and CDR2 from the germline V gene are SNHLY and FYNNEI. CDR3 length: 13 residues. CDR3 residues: CASRPADGETQYF. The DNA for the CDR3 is TGTGCCAGCCGCCCAGCGGATGGGGAGACCCAGTACTTC.